This T cell receptor (beta chain) was recovered during a study of cytomegalovirus exposure and HLA in healthy donors. Study details: Drawn from HLA-typed donors, some 80 million unique TCRs were held in an early data release.

In this sample, this clone turned up a few times. The PCR was carried out with 60 Vbeta primers and 13 Jbeta primers. Authors' analysis steps: Later reanalysis found 75 million to 95 million unique TCR beta chains, about 10 million of them shared. Produced via immunoSEQ multiplex PCR; TCRdb's table is partial and in-frame only. V and J calls and clone size are as listed in that table; D and trimming were resolved from the DNA. Of about 130,000 clones listed, nearly 85% were seen once; the top ten hold roughly 1.2%. Deletions cut 4 bases from V and 4 bases from J, with 14 bases between. Germline-derived CDR1 and CDR2 are LNHDA and SQIVND (reference sequence). This CDR3 comprises 15 residues.

The sequence derives from a boy younger than 18 in good health and CMV-seronegative. This chain connects TRBV19 to TRBJ1-5; a weak D match, TRBD1 (5 bases). The sequenced sample was PBMCs. The CDR3 region is CASSKQERPNQPQHF. In nucleotides, the CDR3 is TGTGCCAGTAGTAAACAGGAAAGGCCTAATCAGCCCCAGCATTTT.